What follows are 20 T cell receptor beta chains derived from one specimen sequenced in a study of blood T cells in healthy people across ages. Through a sample-barcoded 5' primer and a J-beta primer mix, a second PCR was run for about 6 to 12 cycles. Via MiXCR, TCRdb re-called the 5' RACE reads, giving one row per CDR3 protein. The sample lists around 1.1 million distinct CDR3 sequences, 35% to 45% occurring once. Sequencing was carried out using blood. The receptors here all came from a young man in good health.

This chain links TRBV27 with TRBJ2-7; 7 bases agree with TRBD1. The CDR3 has 12 residues. V trimming: 5 bases; J trimming: 7 bases; junction bases outside the gene matches: 5. Germline CDR1 and CDR2: MNHEY and SMNVEV (reference sequence). For the CDR3, the DNA is TGTGCCAGCAGTCGACAGGGACGGGAGCAGTACTTC. Translating it yields CASSRQGREQYF.

V is TRBV6-5 and J is TRBJ2-4, with a weak D call TRBD2 (5 bases). CDR1 and CDR2 from the germline V gene are MNHEY and SVGAGI. CDR3 length: 19 residues. V dropped 0 bases and J dropped 0 bases, with 18 bases sitting between them. The CDR3 bases are TGTGCCAGCAGTTACTCGACGGCAGACTACCTTCTAGCCAAAAACATTCAGTACTTC. Translated: CASSYSTADYLLAKNIQYF.

This clonotype was observed a few times. V gene TRBV5-1 combines with J gene TRBJ1-2; D uncertain. From germline, CDR1 is SGHRS and CDR2 YFSETQ. There are 14 residues in the CDR3. Trimming pared 4 bases from V and 3 bases from J, leaving 13 bases between. The CDR3 sequence is CASSGFGVDYGYTF. CDR3 DNA sequence: TGCGCCAGCAGCGGATTTGGGGTGGACTATGGCTACACCTTC.

This clonotype was detected a few times. This chain connects TRBV7-9 to TRBJ2-7, with TRBD2 matching 9 bases. The germline CDR1 and CDR2 sequences are SEHNR and FQNEAQ (reference sequence). The ends lost 0 bases at V and 3 bases at J; junction bases unmatched: 6. The CDR3 is 16 residues long. CDR3 sequence: CASSLASGGTYYEQYF. The CDR3 nucleotides are TGTGCCAGCAGCTTAGCTAGCGGGGGCACTTACTACGAGCAGTACTTC.

The J gene is TRBJ2-1, the V gene TRBV7-2, with TRBD2 matching 8 bases. V lost 5 bases and J lost 6; bases outside the gene matches: 24. CDR1 SGHTA and CDR2 FQGNSA come from the germline V gene. The CDR3 is 20 residues long. The CDR3 here is CASSAPGGLARPWMLNEQFF. The DNA of the CDR3 is TGTGCCAGCAGCGCCCCCGGTGGACTAGCAAGGCCCTGGATGCTCAATGAGCAGTTCTTC. Drawing the rest from reference TRBV7-2 and TRBJ2-1, the complete variable domain is GAGVSQSPSNKVTEKGKDVELRCDPISGHTALYWYRQSLGQGLEFLIYFQGNSAPDKSGLPSDRFSAERTGGSVSTLTIQRTQQEDSAVYLCASSAPGGLARPWMLNEQFFGPGTRLTVL.

This clonotype showed up just a few times. This chain joins TRBV6-5 and TRBJ1-2; D possibly corresponds to TRBD1 (6 bases). Trimming left V 6 bases short and J 3 bases short, with 11 bases between. The length of the CDR3 is 13 residues. Germline loops: CDR1 MNHEY, CDR2 SVGAGI. The CDR3 nucleotides are TGTGCCAGCAGACAGGACAGCCACTATGGCTACACCTTC. This codes for CASRQDSHYGYTF.

A remark on this clonotype: A read error may explain this, as a much larger clone is one base away. The chain employs TRBV25-1 and TRBJ2-5; D assignment may be TRBD1 or TRBD2 (6 bases each). Trimming stripped 4 bases from V and 1 base from J, with 10 bases between. Germline assignment: CDR1 MGHDK and CDR2 SYGVNS. CDR3 size: 14 residues. The CDR3 loop is CASSGRDTQETQYF. The DNA of the CDR3 is TGTGCCAGCAGTGGGAGGGACACCCAAGAGACCCAGTACTTC.

The chain combines TRBV27 with TRBJ1-1, with D unresolved. The CDR3 loop spans 15 amino acids. CDR1 is MNHEY and CDR2 is SMNVEV in the germline V gene (reference sequence). Trimming took 4 bases from V and 0 from J, leaving 12 bases between them. CDR3 sequence: CASSSSPRLNTEAFF. The CDR3, as DNA: TGTGCCAGCAGTTCCTCGCCGCGGCTGAACACTGAAGCTTTCTTT.

The chain is built from TRBV6-2 or TRBV6-3 and TRBJ2-5; D is perhaps TRBD1 (6 bases). V lost 6 bases and J lost 11, with 19 bases in between. This CDR3 is 13 amino acids long. CDR1 is MNHEY, CDR2 SVGEGT, per germline. CDR3 protein: CASRMPGGNEQYF. CDR3 DNA sequence: TGTGCCAGCAGGATGCCTGGGGGCAATGAGCAGTACTTC.

CDR3: CSANSGTGIGGELFF. The CDR3 region has the DNA TGCAGTGCTAATAGCGGGACAGGGATAGGCGGGGAGCTGTTTTTT. J is TRBJ2-2 and V is TRBV20-1; D might be TRBD1 (9 bases). The CDR3 contains 15 residues. V lost 4 bases and J lost 7, with 19 bases in between. The germline CDR1 and CDR2 sequences are DFQATT and SNEGSKA (reference sequence).

J is TRBJ1-2 and V is TRBV7-2; 8 nucleotides line up with TRBD1. Per germline, CDR1 SGHTA and CDR2 FQGNSA. The length of the CDR3 is 15 residues. The J segment lost 2 bases and the V segment lost 8 bases, leaving 10 bases of the junction unmatched. The CDR3 DNA follows: TGTGCCAGCGAAGGACAGGGCAACATCAACTATGGCTACACCTTC. As protein: CASEGQGNINYGYTF. Supplemented by reference TRBV7-2 and TRBJ1-2, the full variable domain reads GAGVSQSPSNKVTEKGKDVELRCDPISGHTALYWYRQSLGQGLEFLIYFQGNSAPDKSGLPSDRFSAERTGGSVSTLTIQRTQQEDSAVYLCASEGQGNINYGYTFGSGTRLTVV.

This rearrangement joins TRBV12-3 or TRBV12-4 to TRBJ2-1; D perhaps matches TRBD1 (5 bases). The CDR3 is 14 amino acids. The ends were cut back, 5 bases at V and 11 bases at J, with 19 bases in the middle. The CDR3 sequence is CASSNSNQPGKQFF. Written as DNA, the CDR3 is TGTGCCAGCAGTAACTCGAACCAACCAGGGAAGCAGTTCTTC.

The CDR3 sequence: CASSPLGQGIKNIQYF. CDR3 coding DNA: TGCGCCAGCAGCCCCCTCGGACAGGGGATAAAAAACATTCAGTACTTC. The chain links TRBV4-1 to TRBJ2-4; 9 bases are shared with TRBD1. The CDR3 covers 16 residues. J gave up 4 bases and V 4 bases, and 8 bases lay outside the gene matches. Germline lookup yields CDR1 MGHRA and CDR2 YSYEKL.

The chain recombines TRBV9 with TRBJ2-7, with TRBD2 identical over 12 bases. Per the germline V gene, CDR1 is SGDLS and CDR2 is YYNGEE. This CDR3 spans 15 amino acids. The ends lost 2 bases at V and 6 bases at J; junction bases unmatched: 6. CDR3 in DNA: TGTGCCAGCAGCGTTCCCCCGACTAGCGGGGGCGAGCAGTACTTC. It encodes CASSVPPTSGGEQYF.

This clonotype was counted once. The chain links TRBV20-1 to TRBJ1-2; 7 nucleotides match TRBD1. Germline trimming cut 0 bases from V and 6 bases from J; bases unmatched to any gene: 4. This CDR3 has 13 residues. Looked up from germline, CDR1 is DFQATT and CDR2 is SNEGSKA (reference sequence). The CDR3: CSARDMTGNGYTF. In nucleotides, the CDR3 is TGCAGTGCTAGAGACATGACAGGGAATGGCTACACCTTC.

V gene TRBV9 combines with J gene TRBJ2-5; D is unclear. The CDR3 spans 10 residues. Trimming removed 3 bases from V and 7 bases from J, with 4 bases in between. Germline CDR1 is SGDLS and CDR2 is YYNGEE. In nucleotides, the CDR3 is TGTGCCAGCAGCGGGAGGACCCAGTACTTC. As protein: CASSGRTQYF.

This clonotype was picked up one time. V and J are TRBV12-3 or TRBV12-4 and TRBJ1-3; D is undetermined. The length of the CDR3 is 17 residues. V was trimmed by 4 bases and J by 0 bases, leaving 16 bases between them. The CDR3 region has the DNA TGTGCCAGCAGTTCGTCCTCTCTAGAGGACTCTGGAAACACCATATATTTT. Residues: CASSSSSLEDSGNTIYF.

This clonotype was seen only a few times. The rearrangement joins TRBV6-6 to TRBJ2-1; 12 bases fit TRBD1. Germline V lookup: CDR1 MNHNY, CDR2 SVGAGI (reference sequence). The CDR3 loop spans 14 amino acids. V gave up 6 bases and J gave up 8 bases; unmatched junction bases: 5. The CDR3 region has the DNA TGTGCCAGCAGCTGGGACAGGGGGCCGGATGAGCAGTTCTTC. It translates to CASSWDRGPDEQFF.

This clonotype was picked up a small number of times. The chain has TRBV10-2 and TRBJ2-7, with D maybe TRBD2 (7 bases). The V end lost 4 bases, the J end lost 1 base, and 11 bases lay between the germline ends. Germline values: CDR1 WSHSY, CDR2 SAAADI. The CDR3 extends over 14 amino acids. CDR3 nucleotides: TGCGCCAGCAGTGGGGAGGGGGTGTCCTACGAGCAGTACTTC. Protein: CASSGEGVSYEQYF.

This clonotype has a handful of counts. The chain combines TRBV7-2 with TRBJ2-3; D is unresolved. Germline V gene data show CDR1 as SGHTA and CDR2 as FQGNSA. Trimming cost V 1 base and J 6 bases, with 8 bases left between them. The CDR3 is 13 residues long. The CDR3 DNA reads TGTGCCAGCAGCTTAGGACTGTATGATACGCAGTATTTT. Its translation: CASSLGLYDTQYF.